The text below deals with one TCR beta chain. In the study's own analysis: The authors estimated nucleated cell counts from reference gene primer amplification. Assay: immunoSEQ multiplex PCR; the TCRdb copy retains only in-frame clones and omits some. V, J and clone size were drawn from that table, and D and trimming were deduced from the DNA. The repertoire holds about 46,000 clones, around nine tenths seen once, with roughly 7.4% in the top ten. The junction had 7 bases not matched to a gene; V was cut back by 3 bases and J by 5 bases. The CDR3 covers 15 residues. The germline V gene encodes CDR1 KGHSH and CDR2 LQKENI. This specimen belongs to a study of blood T cell repertoires in COVID-19. In the study overall: COVID-19 samples collected from the United States, Italy and Spain covered acute and convalescent phases.

This chain uses TRBV18 with TRBJ1-5, with 7 bases that match TRBD1. The clonotype comes from a man aged 50-59 years with acute or convalescent COVID-19. Sequencing was performed on peripheral blood. CDR3 nucleotide sequence: TGTGCCAGCTCACCCTCAGGGGGAAATTATCAGCCCCAGCATTTT. It is translated as CASSPSGGNYQPQHF.